This TCR beta chain was captured in a study of blood T cells in healthy people across ages. Study background: About one barcoded beta molecule per two T cells was captured by template switching.

Russia was home to the donors, healthy Caucasian individuals aged 6 to 90. This clonotype has just a few counts. V lost 3 bases, J lost 8 bases, and 7 bases stayed unmatched. The CDR3 is made up of 15 amino acids. Germline V gene sequence: CDR1 LGHNA, CDR2 YNFKEQ. A J-beta primer mix and a sample-barcoded 5' primer were used in a second PCR of about 7 to 12 cycles. Each CDR3 protein gets one entry after TCRdb re-called the 5' RACE reads with MiXCR. The table lists fewer than 900,000 distinct CDR3 sequences, about 37% of them singletons. This TCR was sampled from a man between 18 and 35 years old in good health. This chain joins TRBV4-2 and TRBJ1-4; 9 positions match TRBD1. The sequencing sample was made of blood. The CDR3 sequence: CASSQDRGGREKLFF. CDR3 DNA: TGTGCCAGCAGCCAGGACAGGGGAGGAAGGGAAAAACTGTTTTTT.